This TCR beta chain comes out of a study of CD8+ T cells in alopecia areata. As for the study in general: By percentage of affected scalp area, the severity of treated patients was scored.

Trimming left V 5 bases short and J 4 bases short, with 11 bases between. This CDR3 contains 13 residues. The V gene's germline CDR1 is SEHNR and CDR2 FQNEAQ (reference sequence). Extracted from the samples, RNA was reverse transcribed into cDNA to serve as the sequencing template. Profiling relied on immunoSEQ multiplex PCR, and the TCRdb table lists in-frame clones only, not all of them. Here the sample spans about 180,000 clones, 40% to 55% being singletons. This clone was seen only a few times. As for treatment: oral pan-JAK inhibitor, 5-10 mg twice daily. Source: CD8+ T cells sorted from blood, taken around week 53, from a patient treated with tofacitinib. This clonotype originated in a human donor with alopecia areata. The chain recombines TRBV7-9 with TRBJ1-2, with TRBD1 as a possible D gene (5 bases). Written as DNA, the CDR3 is TGTGCCAGCAGCCCGACAGACGGCTATGGCTACACCTTC. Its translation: CASSPTDGYGYTF.